Detailed here is one T cell receptor beta chain. This sample is part of a study of OX40 agonist ivuxolimab in advanced cancers. With V trimmed by 3 bases and J by 4 bases, 6 bases remained unmatched. CDR1 and CDR2 (germline): SGHTA, FQGTGA. CDR3 length equals 15 residues. Assay: immunoSEQ multiplex PCR; the TCRdb copy retains only in-frame clones and omits some. The data contain more than 65,000 clones, about 81% of them singletons. This chain uses TRBV7-3 with TRBJ2-3; 8 nucleotides line up with TRBD1. The clonotype originates from an adult with an advanced solid tumor such as melanoma, head and neck, liver or kidney cancer. Specimen: CD4+ or CD8+ T cells sorted from blood, collected in a trial of the OX40 agonist ivuxolimab. The CDR3 spells CASSLTGVSADTQYF. CDR3 coding DNA: TGTGCCAGCAGCTTGACAGGGGTTAGCGCAGATACGCAGTATTTT. Variable domain in full (rest from reference TRBV7-3 and TRBJ2-3): GAGVSQTPSNKVTEKGKYVELRCDPISGHTALYWYRQSLGQGPEFLIYFQGTGAADDSGLPNDRFFAVRPEGSVSTLKIQRTERGDSAVYLCASSLTGVSADTQYFGPGTRLTVL.